This passage covers 24 T cell receptor beta chains from one sample sequenced in a study of CD8 T cells in Susac syndrome. Random hexamers were used to reverse transcribe 0.5 to 1 ug of RNA. One entry per CDR3 protein results from TCRdb running MiXCR on the immunoSEQ multiplex PCR reads. The sample includes approximately 180,000 distinct CDR3 sequences, roughly 94% of them seen just once. Specimen: CD4+ T cells from PBMCs. The source of these receptors is a human donor with Susac syndrome.

The chain is built from TRBV20-1 and TRBJ2-7, with TRBD2 identical over 11 bases. CDR1 is DFQATT, CDR2 SNEGSKA, per germline (reference sequence). The CDR3 extends over 18 amino acids. The V segment lost 3 bases and the J segment 7 bases; nucleotides outside the gene matches: 20. This CDR3 is CSASYGPSGGLASGEQYF. The CDR3 nucleotides read TGCAGTGCTAGTTATGGGCCTAGCGGGGGGCTGGCGAGTGGAGAGCAGTACTTC.

The rearrangement uses TRBV28 and TRBJ2-5; 8 bases match TRBD1. Germline V lookup: CDR1 MDHEN, CDR2 SYDVKM. This CDR3 has 14 residues. V shed 3 bases and J 7 bases; nucleotides not matched to a gene: 7. The CDR3 loop is CASSFDRGLGTQYF. CDR3 sequence (DNA): TGTGCCAGCAGTTTCGACAGGGGTTTAGGGACCCAGTACTTC.

The chain combines TRBV30 with TRBJ2-7, with TRBD2 identical over 11 bases. Germline assignment: CDR1 GTSNPN and CDR2 SVGIG (reference sequence). This CDR3 comprises 13 residues. V shed 5 bases and J 3 bases; nucleotides not matched to a gene: 3. The CDR3 here is CAWGTSGLYEQYF. The CDR3 coding sequence is TGTGCCTGGGGGACTAGCGGCCTCTACGAGCAGTACTTC.

The chain joins TRBV12-3 or TRBV12-4 to TRBJ2-1; 13 bases match TRBD2. V was pared by 6 bases and J by 9 bases, with 8 bases of the junction left unmatched. This CDR3 spans 15 amino acids. Here the CDR3 DNA reads TGTGCCAGCAGCCCGGGACTAGCGGGATCCCGTGAGCAGTTCTTC. Protein: CASSPGLAGSREQFF.

The gene calls are TRBV20-1 and TRBJ2-1; D may be TRBD2 (5 bases). The CDR3 runs to 12 residues. The germline gives CDR1 DFQATT, CDR2 SNEGSKA (reference sequence). V was pared by 0 bases and J by 8 bases, with 8 bases between. CDR3 sequence reads: CSARDAGDEQFF. The CDR3 DNA sequence: TGCAGTGCTAGAGATGCCGGGGATGAGCAGTTCTTC.

The V gene is TRBV7-8, the J gene TRBJ1-4; 9 nucleotides align to TRBD1. Germline V lookup: CDR1 SGHVS, CDR2 FQNEAQ. J gave up 5 bases and V 6 bases, and 7 bases lay outside the gene matches. CDR3 length: 15 amino acids. CDR3 loop: CASRHSGQGNEKLFF. CDR3 coding DNA: TGTGCCAGCAGGCACTCGGGACAGGGAAATGAAAAACTGTTTTTT.

The V gene is TRBV20-1, the J gene TRBJ2-1, with D maybe TRBD2 (5 bases). Germline V gives CDR1 DFQATT, CDR2 SNEGSKA (reference sequence). The CDR3 covers 15 residues. V lost 4 bases to trimming and J lost 0 bases, with 13 bases between them. CDR3 loop: CSAMDRGSSYNEQFF. DNA of the CDR3: TGCAGTGCTATGGATCGGGGAAGCTCCTACAATGAGCAGTTCTTC.

The genes are TRBV5-1 and TRBJ2-7, with 9 bases lining up with TRBD1. Germline V gives CDR1 SGHRS, CDR2 YFSETQ. The CDR3 loop spans 15 amino acids. The junction had 7 bases not matched to a gene; V was cut back by 4 bases and J by 2 bases. In DNA form, the CDR3 reads TGCGCCAGCAGCCGGGCCGGGACAGGGACCTACGAGCAGTACTTC. Its translation is CASSRAGTGTYEQYF.

The rearrangement uses TRBV12-3 or TRBV12-4 and TRBJ2-1, with D perhaps matching TRBD1 (5 bases). The CDR3 extends over 15 amino acids. V was pared by 6 bases and J by 5 bases, with 17 bases between. CDR3 bases: TGTGCCAGCAGCCTACGCCAGGGTTCGCACAATGAGCAGTTCTTC. Translation: CASSLRQGSHNEQFF.

The gene calls are TRBV9 and TRBJ2-3; 9 bases fit TRBD2. Germline assignment: CDR1 SGDLS and CDR2 YYNGEE. Unmatched junction bases numbered 3, after V lost 4 bases and J lost 0 bases. The CDR3 sequence is 15 residues long. CDR3 sequence reads: CASSKTSGSTDTQYF. The CDR3 bases are TGTGCCAGCAGCAAAACTAGCGGGAGCACAGATACGCAGTATTTT. The full variable domain, rest sourced from reference TRBV9 and TRBJ2-3, is DSGVTQTPKHLITATGQRVTLRCSPRSGDLSVYWYQQSLDQGLQFLIQYYNGEERAKGNILERFSAQQFPDLHSELNLSSLELGDSALYFCASSKTSGSTDTQYFGPGTRLTVL.

V is TRBV29-1 and J is TRBJ2-2, with 13 nucleotides matching TRBD2. With V trimmed by 7 bases and J by 6 bases, 5 bases remained unmatched. The CDR3 spans 14 residues. Germline CDR1 SQVTM, CDR2 ANQGSEA. Written as DNA, the CDR3 is TGCAGCGGCCGACTAGCGGGGGGCGCCGGGGAGCTGTTTTTT. Amino acids: CSGRLAGGAGELFF.

The rearrangement links TRBV5-1 to TRBJ2-3; 11 bases align to TRBD2. Looked up from germline, CDR1 is SGHRS and CDR2 is YFSETQ. V lost 3 bases, J lost 3 bases, and 12 bases stayed unmatched. This CDR3 has 18 amino acids. The CDR3 region has the DNA TGCGCCAGCAGCTGGCGGGGTAGCGGGAGGGCCGGAACAGATACGCAGTATTTT. It specifies CASSWRGSGRAGTDTQYF.

The rearrangement links TRBV20-1 to TRBJ1-1; D may be TRBD1 (5 bases). Germline V gene sequence: CDR1 DFQATT, CDR2 SNEGSKA (reference sequence). Deletions cut 6 bases from V and 1 base from J, with 15 bases between. This CDR3 has 14 amino acids. CDR3 sequence: CSAHLGAGNTEAFF. The CDR3 DNA follows: TGCAGTGCACACCTAGGGGCCGGGAACACTGAAGCTTTCTTT.

This clonotype was seen once. This chain uses TRBV28 with TRBJ2-7; possibly TRBD2 for D (6 bases). Germline V CDR1 and CDR2: MDHEN, SYDVKM. The V gene lost 7 bases and the J gene lost 6 bases, with 22 bases spanning the gap. The CDR3 covers 15 residues. For the CDR3, the DNA is TGTGCCAGCACTAAAAGGCCCACGGGGGTCGGCGAGCAGTACTTC. It encodes CASTKRPTGVGEQYF.

The V and J genes are TRBV20-1 and TRBJ1-1; 7 bases are a match to TRBD1. This CDR3 is 14 amino acids long. Germline lookup yields CDR1 DFQATT and CDR2 SNEGSKA (reference sequence). The V gene end was trimmed by 5 bases and the J gene end by 0 bases; junction bases not matched to a gene: 6. The CDR3 here is CSAWDSYMNTEAFF. CDR3 in DNA: TGCAGTGCTTGGGACAGCTATATGAACACTGAAGCTTTCTTT.

The count of this clonotype is one. This chain connects TRBV12-3 or TRBV12-4 to TRBJ2-1; TRBD2 matches 9 bases. This CDR3 has 14 amino acids. Trimming at V came to 3 bases and at J to 7 bases, leaving 4 bases not matched to a gene. The CDR3 DNA is TGTGCCAGCAGTTTCGGGACTAGCACGAATGAGCAGTTCTTC. It translates to CASSFGTSTNEQFF.

This clonotype has more than one count but fewer than ten. V gene TRBV29-1 combines with J gene TRBJ2-7, with TRBD1 identical over 7 bases. The CDR3 consists of 15 residues. V shed 0 bases, J shed 3 bases, and the junction held 8 bases outside the gene matches. Per the germline V gene, CDR1 is SQVTM and CDR2 is ANQGSEA. The CDR3 DNA reads TGCAGCGTTGAAGATATGAGGGGGCAAAACTACGAGCAGTACTTC. Protein sequence: CSVEDMRGQNYEQYF.

The chain couples TRBV7-2 to TRBJ2-1; D is undetermined. V was clipped by 1 base and J by 2 bases, with 3 bases between them. Looked up from germline, CDR1 is SGHTA and CDR2 is FQGNSA. CDR3 length equals 13 residues. The CDR3 here is CASSLEAYNEQFF. CDR3 nucleotide sequence: TGTGCCAGCAGCTTAGAGGCCTACAATGAGCAGTTCTTC.

V gene TRBV20-1 combines with J gene TRBJ1-2, with unresolved D. Germline-derived CDR1 and CDR2 are DFQATT and SNEGSKA (reference sequence). The ends were cut back, 4 bases at V and 2 bases at J, with 11 bases in the middle. This CDR3 spans 13 amino acids. The chain's CDR3 is CSATGGLNYGYTF. Here the CDR3 DNA reads TGCAGTGCTACTGGCGGGTTAAACTATGGCTACACCTTC.

The chain employs TRBV29-1 and TRBJ2-3, with 8 bases lining up with TRBD2. The V gene's germline CDR1 is SQVTM and CDR2 ANQGSEA. The CDR3 covers 19 residues. V lost 6 bases to trimming and J lost 3 bases; unmatched junction nucleotides: 23. The CDR3 DNA is TGCAGCGTCGAACCGAACCTCAACTCTTCGACTAGCGCAACAGATACGCAGTATTTT. Protein: CSVEPNLNSSTSATDTQYF.

The V gene is TRBV12-3 or TRBV12-4, the J gene TRBJ2-1, with D tentatively TRBD2 (7 bases). The CDR3 has 15 amino acids. Trimming took off 7 bases at V and 6 bases at J, with 19 bases between the two ends. The CDR3 protein is CASIRGPAGSNEQFF. The CDR3 DNA reads TGTGCCAGCATTCGGGGGCCAGCGGGGAGCAATGAGCAGTTCTTC.

CDR3 in DNA: TGTGCCAGCAGTACACTTAGTTTCGGGAATGCAGATACGCAGTATTTT. Translated: CASSTLSFGNADTQYF. This rearrangement joins TRBV11-2 to TRBJ2-3, with a tentative D call TRBD2 (5 bases). The CDR3 is made up of 16 amino acids. Germline loops: CDR1 SGHAT, CDR2 FQNNGV. The ends were cut back, 6 bases at V and 4 bases at J, with 20 bases in the middle.

V is TRBV6-2 or TRBV6-3 and J is TRBJ2-5; 8 bases match TRBD1. Trimming at V came to 8 bases and at J to 6 bases, leaving 17 bases not matched to a gene. Germline V gene sequence: CDR1 MNHEY, CDR2 SVGEGT. The CDR3 extends over 16 amino acids. The CDR3 loop reads CASCRTGYDQFKTQYF. The CDR3 DNA reads TGTGCCAGCTGCCGGACAGGGTACGACCAATTCAAGACCCAGTACTTC.

This sequence joins TRBV20-1 and TRBJ2-2; 8 bases line up with TRBD2. J lost 3 bases, V lost 6 bases, and 6 bases had no gene match. The CDR3 contains 14 residues. Per the germline V gene, CDR1 is DFQATT and CDR2 is SNEGSKA (reference sequence). The DNA of the CDR3 is TGCAGTGCGTCGGGGGGGTTTGACACCGGGGAGCTGTTTTTT. Encoded protein: CSASGGFDTGELFF.